This TCR beta chain is drawn from a study of OX40 agonist ivuxolimab in advanced cancers. General observations from the study: Patients who responded partially at 0.1-3.0 mg/kg showed clonal expansion ranking among the lowest.

This clone was detected only a few times. Antigen specificity is unknown. TCRdb's table, derived via immunoSEQ multiplex PCR, lists solely in-frame clones and lacks some. The data hold approximately 94,000 clones, with 85% to 95% observed a single time. CDR3 length equals 14 residues. Germline V gene sequence: CDR1 GTSNPN, CDR2 SVGIG (reference sequence). The V end was cut by 0 bases, the J end by 3 bases, with 12 bases between. The chain has TRBV30 and TRBJ2-7; D perhaps matches TRBD1 (5 bases). The sequencing used CD4+ or CD8+ T cells sorted from blood, collected in a trial of the OX40 agonist ivuxolimab. The sequence was obtained from an adult with an advanced solid tumor such as melanoma, head and neck, liver or kidney cancer. The CDR3 DNA reads as TGTGCCTGGAGTGTACGGAGACAGCTCTACGAGCAGTACTTC. Translated, it gives CAWSVRRQLYEQYF.